Presented here are 23 T cell receptor beta chains from one specimen sequenced in a study of long-term antiretroviral therapy in people with HIV. It was version v3.0 of the immunoSEQ assay that was run at survey level. Produced via immunoSEQ multiplex PCR; TCRdb's table is partial and in-frame only. Of about 18,000 clones listed, 85% to 95% are singletons. The source material was unsorted PBMCs, sampled 10.4 years after starting antiretroviral therapy. The receptors shown here come from a man aged 30 to 45 with HIV.

This sequence joins TRBV15 and TRBJ1-6; TRBD1 might be the D (5 bases). The CDR3 is made up of 15 amino acids. In germline, CDR1 is LNHNV, CDR2 YYDKDF (reference sequence). V dropped 0 bases and J dropped 7 bases, with 10 bases sitting between them. The CDR3 spells CATSREPGGNSPLHF. In nucleotides, the CDR3 is TGTGCCACCAGCAGAGAACCCGGGGGGAATTCACCCCTCCACTTT.

This chain connects TRBV2 to TRBJ1-1; TRBD1 might be the D (5 bases). V dropped 8 bases and J dropped 0 bases, with 13 bases sitting between them. The CDR3 runs 14 residues. Germline V CDR1 and CDR2: SNHLY, FYNNEI. The CDR3 DNA reads as TGTGCCAGCTTAATAGACAGTCTGAACACTGAAGCTTTCTTT. This sequence encodes CASLIDSLNTEAFF.

The rearrangement uses TRBV28 and TRBJ2-3, with a weak D call TRBD2 (6 bases). Germline CDR1 reads MDHEN; CDR2 reads SYDVKM. V was shortened by 6 bases and J by 0 bases, with 19 bases between the two germline ends. This CDR3 contains 17 residues. Here the CDR3 reads CASRSAAAGTSTDTQYF. The CDR3 region has the DNA TGTGCCAGCAGATCTGCCGCGGCGGGGACTAGCACAGATACGCAGTATTTT.

The genes are TRBV5-5 and TRBJ2-7; D is undetermined. The CDR3 runs to 14 residues. V was pared by 1 base and J by 3 bases, with 11 bases between. Germline CDR1 SGHKS, CDR2 YYEKEE (reference sequence). The CDR3 sequence is CASSLSTANYEQYV. CDR3 coding DNA: TGTGCCAGCAGCTTGTCGACCGCCAACTACGAGCAGTACGTC.

The chain joins TRBV9 to TRBJ2-2; 8 bases agree with TRBD1. Germline V lookup: CDR1 SGDLS, CDR2 YYNGEE. This CDR3 has 15 residues. V lost 3 bases and J lost 2; bases outside the gene matches: 3. In nucleotides, the CDR3 is TGTGCCAGCAGCGGACAGGGGTCCAACACCGGGGAGCTGTTTTTT. Translating it yields CASSGQGSNTGELFF.

The chain combines TRBV6-6 with TRBJ1-2, with D perhaps TRBD1 (6 bases). Germline V lookup: CDR1 MNHNY, CDR2 SVGAGI (reference sequence). This CDR3 region has 12 residues. Trimming cost V 6 bases and J 3 bases, with 8 bases left between them. The CDR3 nucleotides read TGTGCCAGCAGCAACAGGGACTATGGCTACACCTTC. The encoded protein is CASSNRDYGYTF.

The chain has TRBV28 and TRBJ1-5, with D maybe TRBD1 (6 bases). The ends were cut back, 4 bases at V and 6 bases at J, with 13 bases in the middle. Per germline, CDR1 MDHEN and CDR2 SYDVKM. The CDR3 covers 14 residues. CDR3 protein: CASSSPQGSQPQHF. The CDR3 nucleotides are TGTGCCAGCAGTTCCCCCCAGGGGAGTCAGCCCCAGCATTTT.

This clone was recorded only once. The chain couples TRBV21-1 to TRBJ2-7. TRBV21-1 is reported as a pseudogene. The CDR3 consists of 15 residues. The CDR3 is CASHLLGTQPYEQYV. CDR3 nucleotide sequence: TGTGCCAGCCATTTACTCGGGACCCAGCCCTACGAGCAGTACGTC.

The chain employs TRBV9 and TRBJ2-2, with 7 bases fitting TRBD2. Germline CDR1 SGDLS, CDR2 YYNGEE. This CDR3 is built from 18 residues. V was pared by 0 bases and J by 2 bases, with 10 bases of the junction left unmatched. CDR3 sequence (DNA): TGTGCCAGCAGCGTAGCCCCGGGGGGACTTCTAAACACCGGGGAGCTGTTTTTT. Translated, it gives CASSVAPGGLLNTGELFF. The whole variable domain, remainder taken from reference TRBV9 and TRBJ2-2, is DSGVTQTPKHLITATGQRVTLRCSPRSGDLSVYWYQQSLDQGLQFLIQYYNGEERAKGNILERFSAQQFPDLHSELNLSSLELGDSALYFCASSVAPGGLLNTGELFFGEGSRLTVL.

The rearrangement joins TRBV7-9 to TRBJ1-5; no clear D gene. Between the trimmed V and J ends, which lost 4 bases and 5 bases, there was a span of 6 bases. Germline V gene sequence: CDR1 SEHNR, CDR2 FQNEAQ (reference sequence). This CDR3 has 12 amino acids. CDR3 residues: CASSSDDQPQHF. The CDR3 bases are TGTGCCAGCAGCTCCGACGATCAGCCCCAGCATTTT. The whole variable domain, filled in from reference TRBV7-9 and TRBJ1-5, reads DTGVSQNPRHKITKRGQNVTFRCDPISEHNRLYWYRQTLGQGPEFLTYFQNEAQLEKSRLLSDRFSAERPKGSFSTLEIQRTEQGDSAMYLCASSSDDQPQHFGDGTRLSIL.

V gene TRBV28 combines with J gene TRBJ2-5; TRBD2 is a possible D gene (6 bases). CDR3 length: 19 residues. V lost 5 bases, J lost 1 base, and 26 bases lay in between. CDR1 MDHEN and CDR2 SYDVKM come from the germline V gene. DNA of the CDR3: TGTGCCAGCAGTCCAATTCCGCGGGACGTCTTCTTCGTCCAAGAGACCCAGTACTTC. Protein: CASSPIPRDVFFVQETQYF.

This chain connects TRBV5-1 to TRBJ1-3; D perhaps matches TRBD1 (5 bases). The CDR3 spans 15 residues. The V end was cut by 3 bases, the J end by 0 bases, with 10 bases between. The germline CDR1 and CDR2 sequences are SGHRS and YFSETQ. As DNA, the CDR3 is TGCGCCAGCAGCTCCACAGGAGACTCTGGAAACACCATATATTTT. Residues: CASSSTGDSGNTIYF.

The V and J genes are TRBV6-6 and TRBJ2-1; D is possibly TRBD1 (6 bases). V lost 2 bases to trimming and J lost 9 bases, with 14 bases between them. Germline CDR1 and CDR2: MNHNY and SVGAGI (reference sequence). This CDR3 region has 14 residues. CDR3 amino acids: CASSYGQTPSEQFF. In DNA, the CDR3 is TGTGCCAGCAGTTACGGACAGACGCCAAGTGAGCAGTTCTTC.

This clone was recorded a few times. V usage is TRBV6-4 and J usage is TRBJ2-1; D remains unclear. CDR3 size: 14 residues. Germline loops: CDR1 MRHNA, CDR2 SNTAGT. The V end was cut by 3 bases, the J end by 8 bases, with 14 bases between. DNA for the CDR3: TGTGCCAGCAGTGAAGACCAAACCAATGATGAGCAGTTCTTC. Translation: CASSEDQTNDEQFF.

The rearrangement joins TRBV7-9 to TRBJ1-2; 9 positions match TRBD1. After removal of 1 base from V and 7 bases from J, the junction contained 4 bases not matched to a gene. Looked up from germline, CDR1 is SEHNR and CDR2 is FQNEAQ (reference sequence). The CDR3 runs 14 residues. CDR3 protein: CASSLGGQGSGYTF. The CDR3 nucleotides read TGTGCCAGCAGCTTAGGAGGACAGGGGAGTGGCTACACCTTC.

CDR3 amino acids: CASSPGPRPQHF. DNA of the CDR3: TGTGCCAGCAGCCCTGGACCCCGGCCCCAGCATTTT. The rearrangement uses TRBV6-6 and TRBJ1-5; D remains unclear. The CDR3 loop spans 12 amino acids. Trimming shortened V by 6 bases and J by 9 bases, and 12 bases separated the two germline ends. Germline CDR1 MNHNY, CDR2 SVGAGI (reference sequence).

The CDR3 DNA is TGTGCCAGCACCACCCTGACAGGGCCCACAGATACGCAGTATTTT. Translated, it gives CASTTLTGPTDTQYF. V is TRBV27 and J is TRBJ2-3; 7 nucleotides match TRBD1. Trimming at V came to 7 bases and at J to 2 bases, leaving 9 bases not matched to a gene. CDR1 is MNHEY and CDR2 is SMNVEV in the germline V gene (reference sequence). This CDR3 spans 15 amino acids.

This clone was observed once. The rearrangement links TRBV7-3 to TRBJ2-1; D gene ambiguous. The CDR3 is made up of 16 amino acids. Trimming cost V 5 bases and J 8 bases, with 22 bases left between them. In germline, CDR1 is SGHTA, CDR2 FQGTGA. The CDR3: CASSIIQGLEWDEQFF. The CDR3 coding sequence is TGTGCCAGCAGCATTATACAAGGGTTGGAATGGGATGAGCAGTTCTTC.

As DNA, the CDR3 is TGTGCCAGCAGCTTGGGACAGGGGGTCACCGGGGAGCTGTTTTTT. It specifies CASSLGQGVTGELFF. This chain uses TRBV7-9 with TRBJ2-2; 11 bases fit TRBD1. This CDR3 spans 15 amino acids. CDR1 and CDR2 (germline): SEHNR, FQNEAQ (reference sequence). V lost 3 bases, J lost 4 bases, and 1 base stayed unmatched.

The chain recombines TRBV6-6 with TRBJ1-1, with D possibly TRBD1 on 5 matching bases. CDR1 is MNHNY and CDR2 is SVGAGI in the germline V gene (reference sequence). The CDR3 consists of 13 residues. V was clipped by 5 bases and J by 1 base, with 8 bases between them. The CDR3 region is CASSRGPNTEAFF. CDR3 DNA sequence: TGTGCCAGCAGTAGGGGCCCGAACACTGAAGCTTTCTTT.

The chain carries TRBV30 and TRBJ2-2; TRBD2 is a possible D gene (6 bases). Germline-derived CDR1 and CDR2 are GTSNPN and SVGIG (reference sequence). CDR3 length equals 13 residues. Trimming removed 8 bases at V and 4 bases at J, with 14 bases between. CDR3: CARGTPRTGELFF. As DNA, the CDR3 is TGTGCCCGCGGGACCCCCCGCACCGGGGAGCTGTTTTTT.

V is TRBV5-1 and J is TRBJ2-5, with D unresolved. The V and J ends lost 4 bases and 1 base respectively, with 14 bases between them. The germline gives CDR1 SGHRS, CDR2 YFSETQ. The CDR3 is 15 amino acids. CDR3 sequence (DNA): TGCGCCAGCAGCCCCTATAACGGCTTCCAAGAGACCCAGTACTTC. Translation: CASSPYNGFQETQYF.

The V gene is TRBV30, the J gene TRBJ2-7; D gene uncertain. Germline values: CDR1 GTSNPN, CDR2 SVGIG (reference sequence). The CDR3 spans 15 residues. Trimming cost V 0 bases and J 0 bases, with 12 bases left between them. CDR3 loop: CAWSVIGPPSYEQYF. DNA of the CDR3: TGTGCCTGGAGTGTAATTGGGCCCCCCTCCTACGAGCAGTACTTC.